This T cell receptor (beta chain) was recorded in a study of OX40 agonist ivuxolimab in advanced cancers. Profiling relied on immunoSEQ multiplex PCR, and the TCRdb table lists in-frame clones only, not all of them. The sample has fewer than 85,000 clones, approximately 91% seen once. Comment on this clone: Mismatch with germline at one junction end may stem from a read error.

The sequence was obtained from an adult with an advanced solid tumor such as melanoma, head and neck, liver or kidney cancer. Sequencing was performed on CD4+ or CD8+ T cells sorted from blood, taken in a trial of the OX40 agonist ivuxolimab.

The CDR3 DNA reads TGTGCCAGCACTGAAATCGCGGCTACCCTTTACGAGCAGTACTTC. Its protein product is CASTEIAATLYEQYF. This sequence joins TRBV6-1 and TRBJ2-7; the D is unclear. The CDR3 has 15 amino acids. Germline V gives CDR1 MNHNS, CDR2 SASEGT.